These T cell receptor beta chains were read from a single sample in a study of T cell therapy after organ transplantation. Profiled with immunoSEQ multiplex PCR; TCRdb holds only in-frame clones, not every one. The sample carries 50,000 or so clones, approximately 94% recorded once. The antigens these receptors bind are not known. The specimen was CD8+ T cells from blood, collected before autologous CMV-specific T cell therapy. The source of these receptors is a human patient who had received a solid organ transplant and had CMV disease. The CDR3 runs from the conserved cysteine through the conserved F or W. A D gene is named only where the DNA matches it firmly. Size values are once, few and many counts, or a class for expanded clones, and some rows have none.

v_call,clone_size,j_call,d_call,cdr3_nt,cdr3_aa
TRBV13,once,TRBJ2-3,TRBD1,TGTGCCAGCAGCTCCCGTGGACAGGGGGCAACAGATACGCAGTATTTT,CASSSRGQGATDTQYF
TRBV27,-,TRBJ1-1,-,TGTGCCAGCAGTTTTAGATCCCTGGGACTGAACACTGAAGCTTTCTTT,CASSFRSLGLNTEAFF
TRBV19,-,TRBJ2-2,-,TGTGCCAGTAGTATCTTGGGAAAACACCGTACAACCGGGGAGCTGTTTTTT,CASSILGKHRTTGELFF
TRBV25-1,once,TRBJ2-7,-,TGTGCCAGCAGTGCAAAAAGACAGCATCTCTACGAGCAGTACTTC,CASSAKRQHLYEQYF
TRBV19,-,TRBJ2-3,-,TGTGCCAGTAGTATGGGGGGACTTACTAGCACAGATACGCAGTATTTT,CASSMGGLTSTDTQYF
TRBV9,-,TRBJ1-5,-,TGTGCCAGCAGCGTAGGGACAGCCCCTAATCAGCCCCAGCATTTT,CASSVGTAPNQPQHF
TRBV6-5,-,TRBJ1-1,-,TGTGCCAGCAGTTACTCTGTCAGACCGAACACTGAAGCTTTCTTT,CASSYSVRPNTEAFF
TRBV6-5,-,TRBJ2-5,TRBD2,TGTGCCAGCAGTTACTCGATTGGGGGGGTCCAAGAGACCCAGTACTTC,CASSYSIGGVQETQYF
TRBV6-5,once,TRBJ1-5,TRBD1,TGTGCCAGCAGTTCAGGACAGGGGCCCCAGCCCCAGCATTTT,CASSSGQGPQPQHF
TRBV6-5,-,TRBJ1-2,TRBD1,TGTGCCAGCAGTTCCACCGGGACAGGGGACGACTACACCTTC,CASSSTGTGDDYTF
TRBV29-1,-,TRBJ1-1,-,TGCAGCGTTGAGGCTACAGGTTTGAACACTGAAGCTTTCTTT,CSVEATGLNTEAFF
TRBV12-5,-,TRBJ2-1,-,TGTGCTAGTGGTTTGATAGACCCAGAGGACAGCAATGAGCAGTTCTTC,CASGLIDPEDSNEQFF
TRBV6-4,-,TRBJ2-1,TRBD2,TGTGCCAGCAGTGGGGCTAGCGGGGGGTACAATGAGCAGTTCTTC,CASSGASGGYNEQFF
TRBV4-2,-,TRBJ1-2,-,TGTGCCAGCAGCCTTCCACACCTGGAGGCGGAGGGCTACACCTTC,CASSLPHLEAEGYTF